The subject of this entry is one T cell receptor (beta chain). Original methodology: Nucleated cell number was recorded as an estimate derived from reference gene primer amplification. Profiled with immunoSEQ multiplex PCR; TCRdb holds only in-frame clones, not every one. That table furnishes V, J and clone size, whereas the DNA furnished D and trimming. The profile shows about 200,000 clones, 80% to 90% of them singletons. The source of the sample is a study of blood T cell repertoires in COVID-19. At the level of the study: Some COVID-19 samples were acute and others convalescent; all came from the United States, Italy and Spain. The analysed material was cDNA or gDNA that came from T cells, B-cell-depleted T cells, or PBMCs.

The CDR3 covers 12 residues. V lost 5 bases, J lost 6 bases, and 8 bases lay in between. The V gene's germline CDR1 is SGHTA and CDR2 FQGNSA. Study members were between about 18 and 95 years old and lived in fewer than 30 US regions. Sequencing input: PBMCs or T cells enriched from blood (not recorded which). This sequence joins TRBV7-2 and TRBJ2-1, with a weak D call TRBD1 (5 bases). This sequence originates from a woman in her thirties or forties with acute COVID-19. CDR3 coding DNA: TGTGCCAGCAGCCTCAGGGTCAATGAGCAGTTCTTC. It encodes CASSLRVNEQFF.